This T cell receptor beta chain was captured in a study of T cells in Graves' hyperthyroidism and ophthalmopathy. Broader study findings: Median prediction lead before ophthalmopathy onset was 5 to 7.5 months with the model.

Concerning this clonotype: What it binds is unknown.

The source material, RNA transcripts, was used to amplify TCR beta CDR3 regions. HTBI primers were used for first-round RT-PCR of the TCR CDR3. MiXCR, applied by TCRdb to the multiplex PCR reads, yields one record per CDR3 protein. The sample records under 350,000 distinct CDR3 sequences, about 20% being singletons. The patients, who ranged from 18 to 65 in age, presented with newly diagnosed hyperthyroidism lasting under 2 months. It was uncontrolled infection, other autoimmune disease, pregnancy or lactation that excluded patients. PBMCs were collected from an approximately 9 ml volume of fresh peripheral blood. The CDR3 has 16 amino acids. The V end lost 0 bases, the J end lost 2 bases, and 12 bases lay between the germline ends. Germline V gene data show CDR1 as SEHNR and CDR2 as FQNEAQ (reference sequence).

The TCR comes from a woman aged 45-60 years with Graves' hyperthyroidism. J is TRBJ2-3 and V is TRBV7-9; D is ambiguous. Specimen: blood. Here the CDR3 reads CASSLAESFSTDTQYF. The CDR3 bases are TGTGCCAGCAGCTTAGCGGAGAGTTTCTCCACAGATACGCAGTATTTT.